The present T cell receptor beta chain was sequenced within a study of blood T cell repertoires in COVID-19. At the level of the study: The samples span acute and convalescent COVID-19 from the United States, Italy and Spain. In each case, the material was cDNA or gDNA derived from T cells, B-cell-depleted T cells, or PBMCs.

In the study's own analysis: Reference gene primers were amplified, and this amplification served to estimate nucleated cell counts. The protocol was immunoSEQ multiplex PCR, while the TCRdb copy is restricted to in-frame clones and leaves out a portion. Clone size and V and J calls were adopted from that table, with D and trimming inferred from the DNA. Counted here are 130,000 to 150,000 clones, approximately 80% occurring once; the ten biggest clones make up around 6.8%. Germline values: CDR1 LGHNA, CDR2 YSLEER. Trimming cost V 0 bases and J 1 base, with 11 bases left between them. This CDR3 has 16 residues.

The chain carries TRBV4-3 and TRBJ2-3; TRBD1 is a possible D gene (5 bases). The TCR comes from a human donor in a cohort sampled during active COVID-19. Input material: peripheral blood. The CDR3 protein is CASSQEWSRGTDTQYF. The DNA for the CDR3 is TGCGCCAGCAGCCAAGAATGGAGCAGGGGCACAGATACGCAGTATTTT.